The source of this T cell receptor (beta chain) is a study of blood T cell repertoires in COVID-19. The CDR3 contains 14 residues. J lost 3 bases, V lost 4 bases, and 2 bases had no gene match. Looked up from germline, CDR1 is SGHAT and CDR2 is FQNNGV. The study recruited people aged about 18 to 95 years across some 23 US areas. Libraries were prepared by immunoSEQ multiplex PCR; TCRdb keeps only in-frame clonotypes and omits some of them. The repertoire holds about 280,000 clones, with around 84% as singletons. This rearrangement joins TRBV11-2 to TRBJ1-1, with 10 bases fitting TRBD1. The sequence was obtained from a middle-aged man who had been exposed to COVID-19. The sequenced sample was PBMCs or T cells enriched from blood (not recorded which). CDR3 bases: TGTGCCAGCAGCTCGGGACAGGGGTACACTGAAGCTTTCTTT. Its translation: CASSSGQGYTEAFF.